Listed here are 14 T cell receptor beta chains from one sample, sequenced in a study of Tregs in tolerant kidney transplant recipients (dated by TCRdb to between 2018 and 2021). What the time point label conveys for this sample: 6 months after combined kidney and bone marrow transplant. The transplants used related donors along with nonmyeloablative bone marrow transplantation, and in the human trials mixed chimerism was transient. Library method: the immunoSEQ multiplex PCR assay. TCRdb holds this immuneACCESS table with in-frame rearrangements only. Some clones are missing; in checked studies, unresolved V genes explain under half, and the rest has no known cause. This sample is represented by roughly 64,000 clones; about 90% of them were singletons. Jointly, the top ten make up 3.8% of the sample. Sequenced material: CD4+ T cells from blood (PBMCs), taken 6 months after the transplant. Receptors were obtained from a human patient who received a combined kidney and bone marrow transplant. Some T cells may originate with the graft donor following a transplant.

This sequence joins TRBV18 and TRBJ2-1; the match to TRBD2 covers 8 bases. The trim removed 6 bases at V and 7 bases at J, leaving 11 bases unmatched. The CDR3 runs to 15 residues. CDR1 and CDR2 from the germline V gene are KGHSH and LQKENI. The CDR3 coding sequence is TGTGCCAGCTCTCGCGGACTAGCAGGAGATAATGAGCAGTTCTTC. The encoded protein is CASSRGLAGDNEQFF.

This chain connects TRBV6-1 to TRBJ1-3; D uncertain. Germline loops: CDR1 MNHNS, CDR2 SASEGT. CDR3 length equals 18 residues. The ends were cut back, 3 bases at V and 0 bases at J, with 18 bases in the middle. The CDR3 DNA reads as TGTGCCAGCAGTGATGGGCCTTGGCAATACTTCTCTGGAAACACCATATATTTT. Translating gives CASSDGPWQYFSGNTIYF.

There are a few counts of this clone. The chain links TRBV7-3 to TRBJ1-3; the D is unclear. CDR1 and CDR2 (germline): SGHTA, FQGTGA. The CDR3 runs 13 residues. V was shortened by 1 base and J by 4 bases, with 5 bases between the two germline ends. The CDR3 coding sequence is TGTGCCAGCAGCTTAAATACAGGAAACACCATATATTTT. This translates into CASSLNTGNTIYF. Based on the CDR3 plus reference TRBV7-3 and TRBJ1-3, the full variable domain is GAGVSQTPSNKVTEKGKYVELRCDPISGHTALYWYRQSLGQGPEFLIYFQGTGAADDSGLPNDRFFAVRPEGSVSTLKIQRTERGDSAVYLCASSLNTGNTIYFGEGSWLTVV.

This chain uses TRBV18 with TRBJ2-7; D is possibly TRBD1 (5 bases). The CDR3 contains 13 residues. From germline, CDR1 is KGHSH and CDR2 LQKENI. Trimming removed 3 bases at V and 2 bases at J, with 8 bases between. The CDR3 here is CASSPTATYEQYF. CDR3 nucleotides: TGTGCCAGCTCACCGACAGCGACCTACGAGCAGTACTTC.

The V and J genes are TRBV7-9 and TRBJ2-5; tentatively, D is TRBD1 (5 bases). The end of the DNA fits TRBJ2-7 better, so the J call may be wrong. Germline loops: CDR1 SEHNR, CDR2 FQNEAQ (reference sequence). The CDR3 length is 13 residues. This chain's CDR3 is CASSRDSSYEQYF. The CDR3 DNA sequence: TGTGCCAGCAGCCGCGACAGTTCCTACGAGCAGTACTTC.

In its sample, this clone was seen once. The CDR3 loop reads CASSPPNRDEQYF. CDR3 coding DNA: TGTGCCAGCAGTCCCCCAAACAGGGACGAGCAGTACTTC. The chain uses TRBV27 and TRBJ2-7; TRBD1 might be the D (6 bases). V was pared by 5 bases and J by 5 bases, with 13 bases between. Germline V gene sequence: CDR1 MNHEY, CDR2 SMNVEV (reference sequence). This CDR3 has 13 residues.

The CDR3 DNA follows: TGTGCCAGCAGCTTAGAGCTGAACACTGAAGCTTTCTTT. It translates to CASSLELNTEAFF. The chain couples TRBV11-1 to TRBJ1-1; D is uncertain. Per the germline V gene, CDR1 is SGHAT and CDR2 is FQDESV (reference sequence). Trimming removed 1 base from V and 0 bases from J, with 3 bases in between. The CDR3 covers 13 residues.

This clone was picked up one time. V and J are TRBV29-1 and TRBJ2-5; TRBD2 is a possible D gene (5 bases). CDR1 is SQVTM and CDR2 is ANQGSEA in the germline V gene. The CDR3 is 13 residues long. Trimming shortened V by 4 bases and J by 11 bases, and 20 bases separated the two germline ends. This CDR3 is CSVATTPRGEQYF. The DNA for the CDR3 is TGCAGCGTTGCGACGACCCCACGGGGAGAGCAGTACTTC.

This clone was seen a few times. The genes are TRBV12-5 and TRBJ2-6; D call uncertain. The CDR3 contains 13 residues. The germline V gene has CDR1 LGHNT and CDR2 FRNRAP. V was pared by 5 bases and J by 1 base, with 3 bases between. The CDR3 nucleotides are TGTGCTAGTGGTCCATCTGGGGCCAACGTCCTGACTTTC. Translating gives CASGPSGANVLTF.

The chain uses TRBV19 and TRBJ1-3, with D perhaps TRBD1 (6 bases). This CDR3 region has 15 residues. From germline, CDR1 is LNHDA and CDR2 SQIVND (reference sequence). Trimming took 6 bases from V and 0 from J, leaving 12 bases between them. This chain's CDR3 is CASSQTGNSGNTIYF. The CDR3 DNA reads as TGTGCCAGTAGCCAGACAGGAAACTCTGGAAACACCATATATTTT.

This clone was observed a few times. The chain combines TRBV10-3 with TRBJ1-1; TRBD1 matches 8 bases. CDR1 and CDR2 from the germline V gene are ENHRY and SYGVKD. V was pared by 2 bases and J by 6 bases, with 2 bases of the junction left unmatched. The CDR3 has 13 residues. The CDR3 DNA reads as TGTGCCATCAGTGAGGGGACAGGAGCTGAAGCTTTCTTT. This translates into CAISEGTGAEAFF.

This chain joins TRBV4-2 and TRBJ1-1, with TRBD1 matching 8 bases. Looked up from germline, CDR1 is LGHNA and CDR2 is YNFKEQ. The V and J ends lost 1 base and 3 bases, in that order; junction bases with no gene match: 4. CDR3 length: 15 residues. The CDR3 coding sequence is TGTGCCAGCAGCCAAGTGCTGACAGGGGACACTGAAGCTTTCTTT. This sequence encodes CASSQVLTGDTEAFF.

This clone was seen a single time. This rearrangement joins TRBV29-1 to TRBJ1-1; D remains unclear. The CDR3 is 13 amino acids. Germline V lookup: CDR1 SQVTM, CDR2 ANQGSEA. Between the trimmed V and J ends, which lost 2 bases and 3 bases, there was a span of 10 bases. The CDR3 spells CSVEIVRDTEAFF. For the CDR3, the DNA is TGCAGCGTTGAAATCGTGAGGGACACTGAAGCTTTCTTT.

The genes are TRBV7-9 and TRBJ2-1, with 10 bases aligning to TRBD2. Germline loops: CDR1 SEHNR, CDR2 FQNEAQ (reference sequence). J gave up 2 bases and V 5 bases, and 12 bases lay outside the gene matches. The CDR3 is made up of 18 amino acids. CDR3 sequence: CASSRIAGGLSTYNEQFF. In DNA, the CDR3 is TGTGCCAGCAGCCGAATAGCGGGAGGTCTCTCGACCTACAATGAGCAGTTCTTC.